This T cell receptor (beta chain) is drawn from a study of blood T cells in healthy people across ages. Primed by a sample-barcoded 5' primer and a J-beta primer mix, a second PCR proceeded for about 7 to 11 cycles. Each CDR3 protein gets one entry after TCRdb re-called the 5' RACE reads with MiXCR. The sample contains approximately 1,100,000 distinct CDR3 sequences, 45% of which appear only once. The CDR3 totals 20 residues. V gave up 0 bases and J gave up 0 bases, with 22 bases separating them. Germline CDR1 and CDR2: SGDLS and YYNGEE. The specimen sequenced was blood. This sequence originates from a woman in her sixties or seventies in good health. V and J are TRBV9 and TRBJ1-5; D not resolved. CDR3 nucleotide sequence: TGTGCCAGCAGCGTAGCTTTATTGTTGCGGGATCGAACTAGCAATCAGCCCCAGCATTTT. It specifies CASSVALLLRDRTSNQPQHF. Variable domain in full (rest from reference TRBV9 and TRBJ1-5): DSGVTQTPKHLITATGQRVTLRCSPRSGDLSVYWYQQSLDQGLQFLIQYYNGEERAKGNILERFSAQQFPDLHSELNLSSLELGDSALYFCASSVALLLRDRTSNQPQHFGDGTRLSIL.